The 23 T cell receptor beta chains given below trace back to one sample, sequenced in a study of blood T cell repertoires in COVID-19. Method: immunoSEQ multiplex PCR; TCRdb's copy keeps in-frame clones and lacks some. The data contain about 300,000 clones, over 85% of them seen just once; the ten biggest clones take up 1.5% to 2%. Sequenced: peripheral blood. Receptor source: a woman aged 25 to 45 with COVID-19, enrolled during active disease.

This clone was seen just once. J is TRBJ1-6 and V is TRBV27; the D is unclear. This CDR3 has 15 amino acids. Germline V gene sequence: CDR1 MNHEY, CDR2 SMNVEV (reference sequence). V gave up 2 bases and J gave up 8 bases, with 13 bases separating them. CDR3 protein: CASSLDRGRDSPLHF. For the CDR3, the DNA is TGTGCCAGCAGTTTAGATCGGGGAAGGGATTCACCCCTCCACTTT.

This chain connects TRBV7-9 to TRBJ2-3; tentatively, D is TRBD1 (7 bases). This CDR3 contains 14 residues. Germline V CDR1 and CDR2: SEHNR, FQNEAQ (reference sequence). The germline V and J ends were trimmed by 5 bases and 4 bases, with 13 bases remaining between them. DNA for the CDR3: TGTGCCAGCAGCCACAGGGGAGGCGCAGATACGCAGTATTTT. Protein sequence: CASSHRGGADTQYF.

CDR3 sequence reads: CASSQGRGRYYEQYF. CDR3 nucleotide sequence: TGCGCCAGCAGCCAAGGGAGGGGGCGGTACTACGAGCAGTACTTC. The chain has TRBV4-3 and TRBJ2-7; weak D call: TRBD1 (7 bases). The CDR3 consists of 15 residues. V lost 1 base, J lost 3 bases, and 13 bases lay in between. Germline CDR1 and CDR2: LGHNA and YSLEER.

The chain links TRBV4-1 to TRBJ2-3, with D uncertain. This CDR3 spans 14 amino acids. V lost 3 bases and J 0 bases, leaving 7 bases between the germline ends. CDR1 and CDR2 (germline): MGHRA, YSYEKL. The CDR3 is CASSHKQSTDTQYF. The CDR3 DNA reads as TGCGCCAGCAGCCACAAACAGAGCACAGATACGCAGTATTTT.

The count of this clone is one. The chain combines TRBV4-2 with TRBJ1-1; D remains ambiguous. The CDR3 covers 20 residues. The V end was cut by 8 bases, the J end by 9 bases, with 40 bases between. CDR1 and CDR2 from the germline V gene are LGHNA and YNFKEQ. This CDR3 is CASSRATGVTFLSNPLQAFF. CDR3 DNA: TGTGCCAGCTCCCGAGCCACCGGGGTCACCTTCCTCTCGAATCCACTCCAAGCTTTCTTT.

The genes are TRBV5-1 and TRBJ2-6, with TRBD1 as a possible D gene (5 bases). The CDR3 is 17 amino acids. The germline gives CDR1 SGHRS, CDR2 YFSETQ. Trimming took off 0 bases at V and 0 bases at J, with 10 bases between the two ends. The CDR3 DNA reads as TGCGCCAGCAGCTTGGAGTGGGGCAGCTCTGGGGCCAACGTCCTGACTTTC. Its protein product is CASSLEWGSSGANVLTF.

V is TRBV6-5 and J is TRBJ1-2; 8 bases line up with TRBD1. Germline values: CDR1 MNHEY, CDR2 SVGAGI. With V trimmed by 6 bases and J by 9 bases, 6 bases remained unmatched. The CDR3 sequence is 12 residues long. DNA of the CDR3: TGTGCCAGCAGCTCTAGACAGGGGAGCTACACCTTC. Residues: CASSSRQGSYTF.

The rearrangement uses TRBV5-1 and TRBJ2-2, with 8 nucleotides matching TRBD2. The V gene end was trimmed by 1 base and the J gene end by 4 bases; junction bases not matched to a gene: 3. Germline CDR1 reads SGHRS; CDR2 reads YFSETQ. The CDR3 spans 15 residues. The CDR3 DNA is TGCGCCAGCAGCTTGCGCGCGGGGGGCACCGGGGAGCTGTTTTTT. Translated, it gives CASSLRAGGTGELFF. Together with reference TRBV5-1 and TRBJ2-2, the CDR3 gives the full variable domain: KAGVTQTPRYLIKTRGQQVTLSCSPISGHRSVSWYQQTPGQGLQFLFEYFSETQRNKGNFPGRFSGRQFSNSRSEMNVSTLELGDSALYLCASSLRAGGTGELFFGEGSRLTVL.

The J gene is TRBJ2-7, the V gene TRBV18; 9 nucleotides agree with TRBD1. Germline assignment: CDR1 KGHSH and CDR2 LQKENI. V lost 5 bases to trimming and J lost 5 bases; unmatched junction nucleotides: 7. This CDR3 has 14 residues. The CDR3, as DNA: TGTGCCAGCTCAACCCGGGACAGGGTCCACGAGCAGTACTTC. This translates into CASSTRDRVHEQYF.

A few counts support this clone. The chain couples TRBV5-5 to TRBJ1-3; no clear D gene. Trimming stripped 0 bases from V and 4 bases from J, with 8 bases between. The CDR3 sequence is 14 residues long. Per germline, CDR1 SGHKS and CDR2 YYEKEE (reference sequence). CDR3 nucleotides: TGTGCCAGCAGCTTGGCCAGTCAAGGAAACACCATATATTTT. It translates to CASSLASQGNTIYF.

This chain links TRBV6-2 or TRBV6-3 with TRBJ2-7; D is perhaps TRBD1 (6 bases). The CDR3 spans 15 residues. Germline V gives CDR1 MNHEY, CDR2 SVGEGT. The V and J ends lost 4 bases and 2 bases respectively, with 15 bases between them. CDR3 nucleotide sequence: TGTGCCAGCAGTTTCCAGGGGTATCTACCCTACGAGCAGTACTTC. Translating it yields CASSFQGYLPYEQYF.

The V gene is TRBV14, the J gene TRBJ1-2, with a tentative D call TRBD1 (6 bases). V was cut by 3 bases and J by 8 bases, with 13 bases left in between. The CDR3 has 13 amino acids. CDR1 and CDR2 from the germline V gene are SGHDN and FVKESK. This chain's CDR3 is CASSHKQGPGYTF. The CDR3 DNA sequence: TGTGCCAGCAGCCACAAACAGGGACCCGGCTACACCTTC.

The V and J genes are TRBV6-5 and TRBJ1-5; D unresolved. CDR1 and CDR2 from the germline V gene are MNHEY and SVGAGI. The CDR3 covers 15 residues. The V gene lost 8 bases and the J gene lost 6 bases, with 20 bases spanning the gap. CDR3 bases: TGTGCCAGCCAAAAGTCGTATGGGGAGGCTCAGCCCCAGCATTTT. Translation gives CASQKSYGEAQPQHF.

The CDR3 protein is CASRRGSSSGNTIYF. CDR3 DNA: TGTGCCAGCAGGCGGGGTTCAAGCTCTGGAAACACCATATATTTT. The V call is TRBV6-5, the J call TRBJ1-3; the D is unclear. Germline CDR1 MNHEY, CDR2 SVGAGI. The V gene lost 6 bases and the J gene lost 0 bases, with 12 bases spanning the gap. CDR3 length: 15 amino acids.

This chain links TRBV5-1 with TRBJ2-3; 16 nucleotides line up with TRBD2. The CDR3 is 16 amino acids. Trimming removed 3 bases from V and 8 bases from J; junction bases left unmatched: 6. Germline V gene lookup returns CDR1 SGHRS and CDR2 YFSETQ. CDR3: CASSSGTSGGETTQYF. CDR3 coding DNA: TGCGCCAGCAGCTCCGGGACTAGCGGGGGGGAGACTACGCAGTATTTT.

V is TRBV6-2 or TRBV6-3 and J is TRBJ1-1; maybe TRBD1 (6 bases). Germline V CDR1 and CDR2: MNHEY, SVGEGT. The V end lost 0 bases, the J end lost 5 bases, and 16 bases lay between the germline ends. CDR3 length: 16 amino acids. CDR3 bases: TGTGCCAGCAGTTACTCGACGGCCAGGGGAGAGACTGAAGCTTTCTTT. It is translated as CASSYSTARGETEAFF.

This chain links TRBV4-1 with TRBJ2-1; 8 nucleotides agree with TRBD1. CDR3 size: 15 residues. V was clipped by 1 base and J by 6 bases; unmatched bases: 5. Germline values: CDR1 MGHRA, CDR2 YSYEKL. The CDR3 spells CASSQAGQGSNEQFF. The CDR3 DNA sequence: TGCGCCAGCAGCCAAGCCGGACAGGGCTCCAATGAGCAGTTCTTC.

The chain joins TRBV29-1 to TRBJ1-2; no definite D call. This CDR3 has 11 amino acids. V lost 5 bases and J 6 bases, leaving 10 bases between the germline ends. Germline-derived CDR1 and CDR2 are SQVTM and ANQGSEA. The CDR3 loop is CSVSWADGYTF. The CDR3, as DNA: TGCAGCGTTAGTTGGGCAGATGGCTACACCTTC.

This chain joins TRBV6-6 and TRBJ1-2, with 12 bases matching TRBD1. Per germline, CDR1 MNHNY and CDR2 SVGAGI (reference sequence). The CDR3 consists of 16 residues. V dropped 6 bases and J dropped 8; count of bases not matched to a gene: 13. The CDR3, as DNA: TGTGCCAGCAGACTGACCCCGGGGACAGGGGGCGGAGGCTACACCTTC. It specifies CASRLTPGTGGGGYTF.

The count of this clone is one. The chain has TRBV3-1 (or the pseudogene TRBV3-2) and TRBJ2-1; no firm D call. The CDR3 runs 11 residues. Germline CDR1 and CDR2: LGHDT and YNNKEL (reference sequence). With 1 base removed from V and 10 bases from J, the gap between germline ends came to 5 bases. The CDR3 loop reads CASSQVAEQFF. In DNA form, the CDR3 reads TGTGCCAGCAGCCAAGTGGCAGAGCAGTTCTTC.

The chain uses TRBV4-2 and TRBJ2-2, with TRBD2 matching 8 bases. The V segment lost 3 bases and the J segment 4 bases; nucleotides outside the gene matches: 10. There are 17 residues in the CDR3. Germline CDR1 is LGHNA and CDR2 is YNFKEQ. The CDR3 protein is CASSQGGGGPSTGELFF. The CDR3 DNA follows: TGTGCCAGCAGCCAGGGCGGCGGGGGGCCCAGCACCGGGGAGCTGTTTTTT.

The chain carries TRBV7-9 and TRBJ2-5; 9 nucleotides align to TRBD1. V lost 5 bases and J lost 8; bases outside the gene matches: 9. The CDR3 totals 14 residues. Germline assignment: CDR1 SEHNR and CDR2 FQNEAQ (reference sequence). This CDR3 is CASSHRDRALTQYF. Here the CDR3 DNA reads TGTGCCAGCAGCCACCGGGACAGGGCTCTAACCCAGTACTTC.

The chain carries TRBV27 and TRBJ2-2; 9 nucleotides match TRBD1. This CDR3 is 14 amino acids long. CDR1 MNHEY and CDR2 SMNVEV come from the germline V gene (reference sequence). Germline trimming cut 5 bases from V and 6 bases from J; bases unmatched to any gene: 4. In DNA form, the CDR3 reads TGTGCCAGCAGTACCACAGGGGGCCCCGGGGAGCTGTTTTTT. Its translation is CASSTTGGPGELFF.